Below, 12 T cell receptor beta chains from the same sample are listed, as sequenced in a study of blood T cell repertoires in COVID-19. Some clones are missing from TCRdb's copy, which holds only in-frame ones; the method was immunoSEQ multiplex PCR. The profile shows 200,000 to 300,000 clones, 82% of them singletons. The sequenced material came from peripheral blood. These receptors were taken from a woman in her sixties or seventies with active or convalescent COVID-19.

The chain links TRBV2 to TRBJ2-5; tentatively, D is TRBD1 (6 bases). Germline CDR1 SNHLY, CDR2 FYNNEI. Trimming cost V 6 bases and J 0 bases, with 26 bases left between them. The CDR3 totals 19 residues. CDR3 in amino acids: CASRQGYRTLAAYQETQYF. Written as DNA, the CDR3 is TGTGCCAGCAGGCAGGGGTATCGTACCCTGGCCGCGTACCAAGAGACCCAGTACTTC.

The V and J genes are TRBV10-1 and TRBJ1-5; a possible D gene is TRBD1 (5 bases). Germline V gene sequence: CDR1 WNHNN, CDR2 SYGVQD (reference sequence). The CDR3 covers 13 residues. V lost 0 bases and J 13 bases, leaving 13 bases between the germline ends. The CDR3 loop is CASSESVGGPQHF. As DNA, the CDR3 is TGCGCCAGCAGTGAGTCGGTGGGGGGTCCTCAGCATTTT.

The rearrangement joins TRBV18 to TRBJ2-7; a possible D gene is TRBD1 (6 bases). Germline lookup yields CDR1 KGHSH and CDR2 LQKENI. V was shortened by 2 bases and J by 0 bases, with 17 bases between the two germline ends. This CDR3 spans 17 amino acids. CDR3 nucleotide sequence: TGTGCCAGCTCACCATCACCCCCCCAGGGGTCCTCCTACGAGCAGTACTTC. As protein: CASSPSPPQGSSYEQYF. The whole variable domain, remainder taken from reference TRBV18 and TRBJ2-7, is NAGVMQNPRHLVRRRGQEARLRCSPMKGHSHVYWYRQLPEEGLKFMVYLQKENIIDESGMPKERFSAEFPKEGPSILRIQQVVRGDSAAYFCASSPSPPQGSSYEQYFGPGTRLTVT.

The genes are TRBV14 and TRBJ1-4, with TRBD1 as a possible D gene (6 bases). This CDR3 contains 19 residues. Per the germline V gene, CDR1 is SGHDN and CDR2 is FVKESK. Trimming took 5 bases from V and 0 from J, leaving 22 bases between them. CDR3 bases: TGTGCCAGCAGCGGCCCCCCGAAGGACAGCTCTGCAACTAATGAAAAACTGTTTTTT. Translation: CASSGPPKDSSATNEKLFF.

As to this clone: The same CDR3 arises from other DNA sequences in this sample as well. The rearrangement uses TRBV29-1 and TRBJ1-4; 7 positions agree with TRBD1. Germline CDR1 SQVTM, CDR2 ANQGSEA. The CDR3 loop spans 13 amino acids. Trimming at V came to 7 bases and at J to 0 bases, leaving 2 bases not matched to a gene. This CDR3 reads CSATGATNEKLFF. Written as DNA, the CDR3 is TGCAGCGCAACAGGGGCAACTAATGAAAAACTGTTTTTT.

This sequence joins TRBV6-5 and TRBJ2-1; D unresolved. Germline-derived CDR1 and CDR2 are MNHEY and SVGAGI. Trimming stripped 6 bases from V and 0 bases from J, with 12 bases between. The CDR3 totals 15 residues. The CDR3 is CASSLKAGSYNEQFF. The CDR3 DNA sequence: TGTGCCAGCAGCCTCAAGGCAGGCTCCTACAATGAGCAGTTCTTC.

The J gene is TRBJ2-1, the V gene TRBV2, with 7 bases matching TRBD2. V lost 5 bases and J lost 8; bases outside the gene matches: 6. This CDR3 contains 13 residues. From germline, CDR1 is SNHLY and CDR2 FYNNEI. CDR3 nucleotides: TGTGCCAGCAGTTGGGGGGGGTCCGATGAGCAGTTCTTC. This codes for CASSWGGSDEQFF.

The V and J genes are TRBV6-1 and TRBJ1-2, with D perhaps TRBD1 (5 bases). Germline CDR1 and CDR2: MNHNS and SASEGT. V was cut by 2 bases and J by 10 bases, with 17 bases left in between. CDR3 size: 14 residues. CDR3 in amino acids: CASSETFSGGHYTF. The CDR3 DNA follows: TGTGCCAGCAGTGAAACTTTTTCAGGCGGACACTACACCTTC.

The chain uses TRBV6-6 and TRBJ2-7; TRBD1 is a possible D gene (6 bases). The CDR3 loop spans 14 amino acids. Germline lookup yields CDR1 MNHNY and CDR2 SVGAGI (reference sequence). V dropped 4 bases and J dropped 4 bases, with 14 bases sitting between them. For the CDR3, the DNA is TGTGCCAGCAGTTCCAGGGGTCCGCCTTACGAGCAGTACTTC. This encodes CASSSRGPPYEQYF.

Only a few counts were recorded for this clone. The chain carries TRBV7-9 and TRBJ2-2; maybe TRBD2 (5 bases). Trimming took 5 bases from V and 0 from J, leaving 13 bases between them. CDR1 is SEHNR and CDR2 is FQNEAQ in the germline V gene (reference sequence). The CDR3 is 16 residues long. The CDR3 is CASSPAAEANTGELFF. Written as DNA, the CDR3 is TGTGCCAGCAGCCCTGCGGCGGAGGCGAACACCGGGGAGCTGTTTTTT. The full variable domain, rest sourced from reference TRBV7-9 and TRBJ2-2, is DTGVSQNPRHKITKRGQNVTFRCDPISEHNRLYWYRQTLGQGPEFLTYFQNEAQLEKSRLLSDRFSAERPKGSFSTLEIQRTEQGDSAMYLCASSPAAEANTGELFFGEGSRLTVL.

This clone was counted once. The chain is built from TRBV18 and TRBJ1-2; no clear D. The CDR3 spans 12 residues. Germline V gives CDR1 KGHSH, CDR2 LQKENI. V shed 3 bases and J shed 8 bases, with 10 bases lying between them. Written as DNA, the CDR3 is TGTGCCAGCTCACCCCTGGCGGAGGGCTACACCTTC. Translated, it gives CASSPLAEGYTF.

V and J are TRBV15 and TRBJ1-2; 8 nucleotides align to TRBD1. The CDR3 extends over 15 amino acids. Germline V gene data show CDR1 as LNHNV and CDR2 as YYDKDF (reference sequence). The V segment lost 5 bases and the J segment 4 bases; nucleotides outside the gene matches: 9. The CDR3 coding sequence is TGTGCCACCAGCCTAAACAGGGGGGTTGCCTATGGCTACACCTTC. It yields the protein CATSLNRGVAYGYTF.